The sequence of this T cell receptor (beta chain) was determined in a study of blood T cells in healthy people across ages. Sample-barcoded 5' priming and a J-beta primer mix drove a second PCR of 7 to 11 cycles. TCRdb re-analysed the 5' RACE reads in MiXCR, keeping a single row per CDR3 protein. The data show roughly 790,000 distinct CDR3 sequences, approximately 39% seen once. Researchers collected ten milliliters of peripheral blood from every single donor. The table lists this clonotype with a few counts. The CDR3 runs to 14 residues. Trimming cost V 5 bases and J 2 bases; bases outside gene matches: 7. Germline loops: CDR1 DFQATT, CDR2 SNEGSKA (reference sequence).

The chain uses TRBV20-1 and TRBJ2-7; 9 bases fit TRBD1. Input material: blood. The sequence came from an older woman in good health. The CDR3 reads CSACPGQGTYEQYF. The CDR3 DNA sequence: TGCAGTGCTTGCCCGGGACAGGGTACCTACGAGCAGTACTTC.